This is a list of T cell receptor beta chains from one sample in a study of cytomegalovirus exposure and HLA in healthy donors. The table came from immunoSEQ multiplex PCR; TCRdb's copy has only in-frame clones and leaves some out. In the table there are under 100,000 clones, 60% to 80% of which are singletons. Sequencing was done on a sample of PBMCs. The receptor set was obtained from a woman between 45 and 60 years old in good health and CMV-seropositive. Each CDR3 is given without its conserved first and last residue. Clone size is not always given. Where it is, it says once, few, many or a class for expanded clones.

v_call clone_size cdr3_aa
TRBV21-1 NA ASNGGKIRWGQETQY
TRBV5-6 NA ASSGGTGMRETQY
TRBV5-1 NA ASSLESGVSPLH
TRBV11-2 NA ASSLGSRANTGELF
TRBV11-3 NA ASSLDPRKELF
TRBV11-2 NA ASSQTGISEAF
TRBV28 NA ASSFTPTTYEQY
TRBV7-6 few ASSSPLGQGKKLF
TRBV30 NA AWRLDGQGNSPLH
TRBV30 NA AFFKQKAAYEQY
TRBV4-3 NA ASSQDRAGQNTGELF
TRBV10-3 NA AISDSAAGAETQY
TRBV10-3 NA AISETRTSGNEQF
TRBV9 few ASSPGTGGAVGELF
TRBV11-3 NA ASSLSRGLEQNTGELF
TRBV11-2 once ASSWGTSGTGELF
TRBV15 NA ATREGGGYNEQF
TRBV29-1 NA SVGGISGLSQF
TRBV28 few ASSFWSQGGYGYT
TRBV14 NA ASSQDPRGWIWSSYNEQF
TRBV19 NA ASRPREGIYNEQF
TRBV5-6 NA ASSLYRESQRGYEQY
TRBV6-5 few ASSPDRGQPQH
TRBV28 NA ATQGIYEQY
TRBV28 NA ASSKQVANYGYT
TRBV5-1 NA ASSLVGGGDTQY
TRBV5-1 few ASSPNGGETQY
TRBV7-2 few ASSRTANYGYT
TRBV4-2 NA ASSLATGDNSPLH